These 6 T cell receptor beta chains share one sample of origin, sequenced in a study of blood T cells in healthy people across ages. It was with a sample-barcoded 5' primer and a J-beta primer mix that a second PCR of about 6 to 12 cycles was run. TCRdb processed the 5' RACE reads anew with MiXCR; each CDR3 protein has one entry. The sample comprises hundreds of thousands of distinct CDR3 sequences, around a fifth of which are singletons, and around 21% rests with the top ten. Sequenced input: blood. The receptors derive from a man between 65 and 85 years old in good health.

The chain has TRBV24-1 and TRBJ1-6; no clear D gene. V lost 2 bases and J 15 bases, leaving 16 bases between the germline ends. Germline-derived CDR1 and CDR2 are KGHDR and SFDVKD. CDR3 length: 14 amino acids. The CDR3 reads CATSDSRVQFGLHF. The CDR3 DNA is TGTGCCACCAGTGATTCCCGTGTTCAATTCGGCCTCCACTTT.

The J gene is TRBJ1-1, the V gene TRBV18; D gene unclear. V lost 0 bases to trimming and J lost 8 bases, with 10 bases between them. The CDR3 sequence is 13 residues long. Germline CDR1 is KGHSH and CDR2 is LQKENI. CDR3 DNA sequence: TGTGCCAGCTCACCACCATCACGTAAAGAAGCTTTCTTT. This sequence encodes CASSPPSRKEAFF. The whole variable domain, remainder taken from reference TRBV18 and TRBJ1-1, is NAGVMQNPRHLVRRRGQEARLRCSPMKGHSHVYWYRQLPEEGLKFMVYLQKENIIDESGMPKERFSAEFPKEGPSILRIQQVVRGDSAAYFCASSPPSRKEAFFGQGTRLTVV.

Here the CDR3 reads CASSQDSYEQYV. The CDR3 DNA sequence: TGTGCCAGCAGCCAGGACAGCTACGAGCAGTACGTC. V gene TRBV6-6 combines with J gene TRBJ2-7; D might be TRBD1 (6 bases). V was cut by 6 bases and J by 3 bases, with 9 bases left in between. The CDR3 is made up of 12 amino acids. CDR1 is MNHNY, CDR2 SVGAGI, per germline (reference sequence).

This chain uses TRBV28 with TRBJ2-5; tentatively, D is TRBD1 (6 bases). The V gene lost 6 bases and the J gene lost 11 bases, with 22 bases spanning the gap. CDR1 and CDR2 from the germline V gene are MDHEN and SYDVKM. The CDR3 runs to 14 residues. Here the CDR3 DNA reads TGTGCCAGCAGCGCTGTGGACAGAACTGGGGAGCAGTACTTC. It translates to CASSAVDRTGEQYF.

This chain connects TRBV20-1 to TRBJ2-1, with 11 bases identical to TRBD2. Germline loops: CDR1 DFQATT, CDR2 SNEGSKA (reference sequence). Trimming at V came to 1 base and at J to 4 bases, leaving 9 bases not matched to a gene. The CDR3 has 17 amino acids. The CDR3 bases are TGCAGTGCTAGAGCGACTAGCGGGGAAGATATATACAATGAGCAGTTCTTC. Encoded protein: CSARATSGEDIYNEQFF.

The chain has TRBV29-1 and TRBJ2-7; 11 bases line up with TRBD2. This CDR3 is 13 amino acids long. Germline V gene lookup returns CDR1 SQVTM and CDR2 ANQGSEA. Trimming took 4 bases from V and 4 from J; bases not matched to a gene: 3. The chain's CDR3 is CSVVLAGEYEQYF. In DNA form, the CDR3 reads TGCAGCGTTGTACTAGCGGGAGAATACGAGCAGTACTTC.